This T cell receptor beta chain was found in a study of blood T cell repertoires in COVID-19. This CDR3 has 15 amino acids. The germline V gene has CDR1 KGHSH and CDR2 LQKENI. V was shortened by 3 bases and J by 2 bases, with 11 bases between the two germline ends. Profiling relied on immunoSEQ multiplex PCR, and the TCRdb table lists in-frame clones only, not all of them. The data show 57,000 or so clones, around 84% seen once. The TCR sequence derives from a man in his 70s with active COVID-19. Sequencing used peripheral blood. This chain links TRBV18 with TRBJ1-3; D perhaps matches TRBD1 (6 bases). CDR3 protein: CASSPPGATGNTIYF. The DNA for the CDR3 is TGTGCCAGCTCACCTCCAGGGGCGACTGGAAACACCATATATTTT.